Detailed here is one T cell receptor (beta chain). Its antigen remains undetermined. No per-base quality is available; no much larger clone lies one base away. The immunoSEQ Assay, a bias-controlled multiplex PCR, was used to amplify TCRbeta CDR3 regions from genomic DNA. The study's own analysis went as follows. The number of nucleated cells in each sample was estimated from the amplification of reference gene primers within the assay. To quantify the absolute abundance of each unique TCRbeta CDR3 rearrangement, sequence reads were collapsed and filtered. Productive Simpson clonality was computed per sample as the square root of Simpson's diversity index over productive rearrangements. TCRdb stores this immuneACCESS table with in-frame sequences only. Part of the clones is absent; in the studies checked, under half of the shortfall reflects unresolved V genes, and no reason is known for the rest. That table is the source of V, J and clone size, and D and trimming were worked out from the DNA. This sample has approximately 90,000 clones in its table, and approximately 80% of those were observed once. Around 10% of the sample belongs to the ten largest clones.

Whole blood was collected in K2EDTA tubes by collaborating institutions according to the institutions' own protocols. For TCRbeta analysis, collaborators shipped samples in one of three forms: frozen whole blood, isolated PBMCs, or DNA extracted from either of those sample types. This record comes from a study of blood T cell repertoires in COVID-19 (dated by TCRdb to 2020 to 2021). About the study as a whole: Collaborator samples came from the United States, Italy and Spain and covered acute and convalescent phases of COVID-19. A freely available public database, intended as a resource for researchers studying the immune response to SARS-CoV-2, is where the repertoires were released. The samples were drawn from two sources: the first 160 participants of the ongoing ImmuneRACE study, and over 1,000 subjects contributed by 6 global collaborators. Where available, HLA class I and class II types were obtained from metadata supplied by the sample provider rather than from assay-based typing. The material from the prospective study consisted of cDNA or gDNA derived from T cells, B-cell-depleted T cells, or PBMCs. Nearly every sample came with metadata listing a de-identified subject ID, COVID-19 status, age in years and sex. Deeply sampled blood TCRbeta repertoires from subjects exposed to, actively infected with, or recovered from COVID-19 were included in the dataset.

What the research found in general, with its limitations: How much clinical and demographic metadata was included differed by source and by participant, and the metadata was provided uncurated.

The CDR3 has 14 amino acids, counting the end cysteine and phenylalanine. The only DNA kept is the CDR3, 42 bases in frame from the first base. The germline V gene (reference sequence) sets CDR1 to MNHEY and CDR2 to SMNVEV. Relative to germline, V is 3 bases shorter and J is 3 bases shorter, with 11 bases between their ends. Rearrangement joined TRBV27 to TRBJ1-1; the D segment cannot be called with confidence. This TCR was sampled from a man between 70 and 80 years old with acute or convalescent COVID-19. The sequenced sample consisted of peripheral blood. CDR3 region: CASSFSAGYTEAFF. The nucleotides are TGTGCCAGCAGTTTTTCCGCGGGTTACACTGAAGCTTTCTTT.